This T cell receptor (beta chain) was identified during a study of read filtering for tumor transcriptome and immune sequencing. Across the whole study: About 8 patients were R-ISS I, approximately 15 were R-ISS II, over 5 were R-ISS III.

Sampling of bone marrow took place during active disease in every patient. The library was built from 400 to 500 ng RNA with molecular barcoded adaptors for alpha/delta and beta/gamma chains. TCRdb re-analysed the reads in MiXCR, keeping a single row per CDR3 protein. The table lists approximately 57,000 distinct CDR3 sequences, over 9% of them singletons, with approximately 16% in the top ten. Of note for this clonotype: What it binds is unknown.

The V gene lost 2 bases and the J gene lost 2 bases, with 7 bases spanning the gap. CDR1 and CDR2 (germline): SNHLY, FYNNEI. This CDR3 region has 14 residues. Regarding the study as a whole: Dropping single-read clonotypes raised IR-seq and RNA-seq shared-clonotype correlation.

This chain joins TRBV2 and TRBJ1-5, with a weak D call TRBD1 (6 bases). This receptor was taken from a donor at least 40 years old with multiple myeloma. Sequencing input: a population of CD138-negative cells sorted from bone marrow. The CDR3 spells CASSEPGGNQPQHF. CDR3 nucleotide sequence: TGTGCCAGCAGTGAACCAGGGGGCAATCAGCCCCAGCATTTT.